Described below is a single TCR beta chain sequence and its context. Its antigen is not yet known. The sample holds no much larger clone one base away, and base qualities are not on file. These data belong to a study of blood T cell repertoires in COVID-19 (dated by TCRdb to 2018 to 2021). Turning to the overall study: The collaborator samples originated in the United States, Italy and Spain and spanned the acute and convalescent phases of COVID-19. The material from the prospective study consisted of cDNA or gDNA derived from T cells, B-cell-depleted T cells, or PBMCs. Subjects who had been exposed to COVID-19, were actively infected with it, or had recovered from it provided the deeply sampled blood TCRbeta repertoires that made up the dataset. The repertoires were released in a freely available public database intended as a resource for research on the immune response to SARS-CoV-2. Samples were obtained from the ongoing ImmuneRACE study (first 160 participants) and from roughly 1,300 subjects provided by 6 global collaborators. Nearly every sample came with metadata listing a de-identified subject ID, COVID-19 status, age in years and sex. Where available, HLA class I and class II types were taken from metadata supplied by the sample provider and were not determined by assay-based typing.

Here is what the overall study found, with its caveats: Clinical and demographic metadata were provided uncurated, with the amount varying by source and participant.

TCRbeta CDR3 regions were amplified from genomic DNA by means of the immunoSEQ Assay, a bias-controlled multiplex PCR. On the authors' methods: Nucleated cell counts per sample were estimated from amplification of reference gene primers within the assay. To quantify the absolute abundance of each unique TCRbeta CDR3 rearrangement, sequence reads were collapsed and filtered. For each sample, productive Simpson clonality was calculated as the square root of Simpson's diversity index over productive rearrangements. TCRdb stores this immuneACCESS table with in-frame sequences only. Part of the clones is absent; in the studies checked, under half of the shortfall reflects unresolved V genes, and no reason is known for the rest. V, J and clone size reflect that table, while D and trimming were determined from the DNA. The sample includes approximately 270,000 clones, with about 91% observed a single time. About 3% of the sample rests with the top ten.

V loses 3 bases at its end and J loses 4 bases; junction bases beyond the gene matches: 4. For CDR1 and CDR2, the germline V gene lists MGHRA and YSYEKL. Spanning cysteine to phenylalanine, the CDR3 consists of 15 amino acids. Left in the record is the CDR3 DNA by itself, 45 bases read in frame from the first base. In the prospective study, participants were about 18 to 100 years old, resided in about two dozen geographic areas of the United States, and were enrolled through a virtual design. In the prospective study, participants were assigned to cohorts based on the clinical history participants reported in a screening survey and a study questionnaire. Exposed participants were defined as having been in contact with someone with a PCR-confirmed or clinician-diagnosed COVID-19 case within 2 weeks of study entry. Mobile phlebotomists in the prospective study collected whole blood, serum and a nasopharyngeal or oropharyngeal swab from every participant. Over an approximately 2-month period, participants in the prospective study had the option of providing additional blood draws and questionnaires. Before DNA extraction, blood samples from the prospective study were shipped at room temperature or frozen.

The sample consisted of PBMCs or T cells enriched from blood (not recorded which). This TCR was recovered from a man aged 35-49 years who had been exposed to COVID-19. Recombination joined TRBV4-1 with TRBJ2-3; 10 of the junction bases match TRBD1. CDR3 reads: CASSHWTGGSDTQYF. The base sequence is TGCGCCAGCAGCCATTGGACAGGGGGGTCAGATACGCAGTATTTT.